The 22 T cell receptor beta chains listed next were all sequenced from one sample in a study of T cell repertoires in ileal Crohn's disease. Time point of the sample: inflamed ileum from the surgical specimen. TCRdb's copy holds only in-frame clones and misses some; the assay was immunoSEQ multiplex PCR. Found here are roughly 8,600 clones, approximately 85% of them singletons; the top ten hold approximately 11%. Sequenced input: ileal tissue. Receptors originate from an adult with Crohn's disease.

The chain employs TRBV6-4 and TRBJ2-2; D assignment may be TRBD1 or TRBD2 (5 bases each). Trimming stripped 6 bases from V and 2 bases from J, with 7 bases between. This CDR3 is 13 amino acids long. Germline loops: CDR1 MRHNA, CDR2 SNTAGT. CDR3 sequence (DNA): TGTGCCAGCAGCCGGGACAACACCGGGGAGCTGTTTTTT. Translating it yields CASSRDNTGELFF.

The chain is built from TRBV6-5 and TRBJ2-3, with 8 bases matching TRBD2. CDR1 is MNHEY and CDR2 is SVGAGI in the germline V gene. The CDR3 is made up of 15 amino acids. V shed 6 bases and J 2 bases; nucleotides not matched to a gene: 7. The CDR3 sequence: CASRIVAGPTDTQYF. CDR3 nucleotide sequence: TGTGCCAGCAGAATAGTAGCGGGGCCCACAGATACGCAGTATTTT.

The J gene is TRBJ1-5, the V gene TRBV7-2, with TRBD1 as a possible D gene (6 bases). CDR1 SGHTA and CDR2 FQGNSA come from the germline V gene. The CDR3 totals 13 residues. V dropped 4 bases and J dropped 6 bases, with 10 bases sitting between them. The chain's CDR3 is CASSYDRTQPQHF. CDR3 DNA: TGTGCCAGCAGCTACGACAGGACTCAGCCCCAGCATTTT.

The chain carries TRBV19 and TRBJ1-5, with D tentatively TRBD1 (6 bases). The CDR3 extends over 14 amino acids. The germline CDR1 and CDR2 sequences are LNHDA and SQIVND (reference sequence). V was trimmed by 6 bases and J by 6 bases, leaving 15 bases between them. The CDR3 here is CASRPGQPIQPQHF. In DNA, the CDR3 is TGTGCCAGTAGGCCGGGACAACCCATTCAGCCCCAGCATTTT.

The V and J genes are TRBV7-8 and TRBJ2-3, with D unclear. The CDR3 is made up of 14 amino acids. V gave up 4 bases and J gave up 0 bases, with 8 bases separating them. CDR1 and CDR2 (germline): SGHVS, FQNEAQ. The CDR3 loop is CASSSLPSTDTQYF. CDR3 nucleotides: TGTGCCAGCAGCTCCCTTCCTAGCACAGATACGCAGTATTTT.

V and J are TRBV25-1 and TRBJ2-1; weak D call: TRBD2 (6 bases). CDR1 and CDR2 (germline): MGHDK, SYGVNS. With 1 base removed from V and 6 bases from J, the gap between germline ends came to 10 bases. The length of the CDR3 is 14 residues. CDR3: CASSESRDFNEQFF. For the CDR3, the DNA is TGTGCCAGCAGTGAATCGCGGGACTTCAATGAGCAGTTCTTC.

This clone was picked up a small number of times. This sequence joins TRBV10-3 and TRBJ1-1; D ambiguous. In germline, CDR1 is ENHRY, CDR2 SYGVKD. The length of the CDR3 is 13 residues. The V gene lost 6 bases and the J gene lost 6 bases, with 14 bases spanning the gap. CDR3 in amino acids: CAISATMVSEAFF. For the CDR3, the DNA is TGTGCCATCAGCGCCACCATGGTCTCTGAAGCTTTCTTT.

This clone has just one count. The rearrangement uses TRBV19 and TRBJ1-2; TRBD1 matches at 7 bases. Trimming cost V 3 bases and J 4 bases; bases outside gene matches: 11. Per the germline V gene, CDR1 is LNHDA and CDR2 is SQIVND (reference sequence). The CDR3 covers 16 residues. The CDR3 protein is CASSIPRRQGGYGYTF. The CDR3 bases are TGTGCCAGTAGTATTCCCCGTCGACAGGGCGGCTATGGCTACACCTTC.

This chain links TRBV29-1 with TRBJ2-7; perhaps TRBD2 as D (5 bases). The CDR3 loop spans 13 amino acids. The V end was cut by 4 bases, the J end by 0 bases, with 10 bases between. Per germline, CDR1 SQVTM and CDR2 ANQGSEA. The CDR3 coding sequence is TGCAGCGTTGTCGGGGAGAGCTCCTACGAGCAGTACTTC. Translated, it gives CSVVGESSYEQYF.

The chain carries TRBV7-6 and TRBJ2-3; 11 positions match TRBD2. The CDR3 contains 16 residues. Per germline, CDR1 SGHVS and CDR2 FNYEAQ. With V trimmed by 1 base and J by 3 bases, 3 bases remained unmatched. The CDR3 coding sequence is TGTGCCAGCAGCTTAGGGCTAGCGGGGGGAACAGATACGCAGTATTTT. Translating gives CASSLGLAGGTDTQYF.

The chain combines TRBV5-8 with TRBJ1-1, with D maybe TRBD1 (5 bases). This CDR3 has 15 amino acids. V was shortened by 0 bases and J by 4 bases, with 13 bases between the two germline ends. Germline V gives CDR1 SGHTS, CDR2 YDEGEE. CDR3 loop: CASSLARLGGTEAFF. For the CDR3, the DNA is TGTGCCAGCAGCTTGGCCAGACTTGGGGGCACTGAAGCTTTCTTT.

The V and J genes are TRBV5-1 and TRBJ2-7; 9 nucleotides align to TRBD1. V shed 4 bases and J 2 bases; nucleotides not matched to a gene: 10. The germline CDR1 and CDR2 sequences are SGHRS and YFSETQ. The CDR3 is made up of 16 amino acids. The CDR3 reads CASSQIPGTGTYEQYF. CDR3 in DNA: TGCGCCAGCAGCCAGATCCCCGGGACAGGGACCTACGAGCAGTACTTC.

CDR3 sequence reads: CASSYRVEGSPLHF. The CDR3 DNA is TGCGCCAGCAGCTACAGGGTAGAAGGGTCACCCCTCCACTTT. The chain employs TRBV5-1 and TRBJ1-6; D is perhaps TRBD1 (6 bases). Deletions cut 3 bases from V and 10 bases from J, with 14 bases between. Germline lookup yields CDR1 SGHRS and CDR2 YFSETQ. The length of the CDR3 is 14 residues.

This clone was detected once. This sequence joins TRBV18 and TRBJ1-1, with D maybe TRBD1 (5 bases). CDR1 and CDR2 (germline): KGHSH, LQKENI. Trimming took off 5 bases at V and 2 bases at J, with 15 bases between the two ends. The CDR3 runs to 15 residues. CDR3 protein: CASSTKGDGNTEAFF. CDR3 DNA sequence: TGTGCCAGCTCAACTAAAGGGGACGGTAACACTGAAGCTTTCTTT.

The chain carries TRBV6-5 and TRBJ1-4; no firm D call. The V gene's germline CDR1 is MNHEY and CDR2 SVGAGI. V was shortened by 0 bases and J by 7 bases, with 12 bases between the two germline ends. The CDR3 contains 15 residues. CDR3: CASSYSRVSGEKLFF. CDR3 coding DNA: TGTGCCAGCAGTTACTCGAGAGTCAGCGGTGAAAAACTGTTTTTT.

The chain is built from TRBV19 and TRBJ1-5, with 7 bases fitting TRBD1. V gave up 6 bases and J gave up 6 bases; unmatched junction bases: 11. Germline V CDR1 and CDR2: LNHDA, SQIVND (reference sequence). The CDR3 sequence is 15 residues long. The CDR3 reads CASSRRGGWGQPQHF. CDR3 in DNA: TGTGCCAGTAGCCGTAGAGGGGGCTGGGGTCAGCCCCAGCATTTT.

The rearrangement joins TRBV28 to TRBJ2-1, with 8 positions matching TRBD2. The ends lost 3 bases at V and 5 bases at J; junction bases unmatched: 6. CDR3 length: 15 residues. Germline V lookup: CDR1 MDHEN, CDR2 SYDVKM. CDR3 DNA: TGTGCCAGCAGTTTTATAAGCGGGAGTAACAATGAGCAGTTCTTC. Protein product: CASSFISGSNNEQFF.

By frequency in the sample, this clone is medium-sized. The rearrangement joins TRBV6-5 to TRBJ1-2; D might be TRBD1 (5 bases). Trimming left V 0 bases short and J 8 bases short, with 13 bases between. CDR3 length: 14 residues. Germline V gives CDR1 MNHEY, CDR2 SVGAGI. The DNA of the CDR3 is TGTGCCAGCAGTTACTCGGGGGTCGGGGTCGGCTACACCTTC. Protein product: CASSYSGVGVGYTF.

The rearrangement uses TRBV19 and TRBJ1-4; D might be TRBD1 (5 bases). Germline CDR1 is LNHDA and CDR2 is SQIVND (reference sequence). This CDR3 has 16 amino acids. The V end was cut by 0 bases, the J end by 5 bases, with 13 bases between. The CDR3 protein is CASSIDDRTFNEKLFF. CDR3 sequence (DNA): TGTGCCAGTAGTATAGATGACAGAACGTTCAATGAAAAACTGTTTTTT. The variable domain in full, with the rest retrieved from reference TRBV19 and TRBJ1-4, is DGGITQSPKYLFRKEGQNVTLSCEQNLNHDAMYWYRQDPGQGLRLIYYSQIVNDFQKGDIAEGYSVSREKKESFPLTVTSAQKNPTAFYLCASSIDDRTFNEKLFFGSGTQLSVL.

This CDR3 reads CASSDGTGLGFGNTIYF. CDR3 sequence (DNA): TGTGCCAGCAGTGATGGGACAGGGTTGGGGTTCGGGAACACCATATATTTT. The J gene is TRBJ1-3, the V gene TRBV6-1; 9 nucleotides match TRBD1. The CDR3 is 17 amino acids. CDR1 is MNHNS, CDR2 SASEGT, per germline. The V segment lost 3 bases and the J segment 7 bases; nucleotides outside the gene matches: 13.

The CDR3 DNA sequence: TGTGCCAGCAGTTCTCGGCCCGGGTCACTAACCCGCTATGGCTACACCTTC. Amino acids: CASSSRPGSLTRYGYTF. The rearrangement uses TRBV28 and TRBJ1-2, with unresolved D. CDR1 MDHEN and CDR2 SYDVKM come from the germline V gene. The CDR3 is 17 residues long. V lost 4 bases, J lost 4 bases, and 22 bases lay in between.

This sequence joins TRBV9 and TRBJ1-1; D may be TRBD1 (6 bases). V lost 1 base to trimming and J lost 2 bases, with 12 bases between them. The CDR3 runs to 15 residues. The germline V gene encodes CDR1 SGDLS and CDR2 YYNGEE. CDR3 nucleotide sequence: TGTGCCAGCAGCGTAAATCCACAGGGCAACACTGAAGCTTTCTTT. Its translation: CASSVNPQGNTEAFF.